This T cell receptor (beta chain) derives from a study of OX40 agonist ivuxolimab in advanced cancers. Overall study: The group had a mean age of about 60 years, ranged from about 23 to 79, and was 82.7% male.

Germline values: CDR1 MGHDK, CDR2 SYGVNS. The CDR3 is made up of 14 amino acids. The V gene lost 1 base and the J gene lost 2 bases, with 8 bases spanning the gap. TCRdb's copy holds only in-frame clones and misses some; the assay was immunoSEQ multiplex PCR. Of around 66,000 clones listed, approximately 82% were seen once; the top ten hold more than 6.5%. The rearrangement joins TRBV25-1 to TRBJ1-1, with D unclear. The receptor was isolated from an adult with an advanced solid tumor such as melanoma, head and neck, liver or kidney cancer. The sequenced sample was CD4+ or CD8+ T cells sorted from blood, obtained in a trial of the OX40 agonist ivuxolimab. CDR3 protein: CASSELTGNTEAFF. The CDR3 coding sequence is TGTGCCAGCAGTGAATTAACGGGCAACACTGAAGCTTTCTTT.